This entry lists 12 T cell receptor beta chains sequenced from one sample in a study of cytomegalovirus exposure and HLA in healthy donors. Primers for the PCR totalled 60 Vbeta and 13 Jbeta. Sequenced by immunoSEQ multiplex PCR; TCRdb stores in-frame clones only, minus some. The table records more than 150,000 clones, roughly three quarters of them present only once. Sequenced: PBMCs. The receptors were gathered from a woman younger than 45 in good health and CMV-seropositive.

The rearrangement uses TRBV28 and TRBJ1-5; 7 bases line up with TRBD1. V trimming: 9 bases; J trimming: 2 bases; junction bases outside the gene matches: 10. Germline V CDR1 and CDR2: MDHEN, SYDVKM. The CDR3 is made up of 15 amino acids. The CDR3 sequence: CASYRRGQGNQPQHF. In nucleotides, the CDR3 is TGTGCCAGTTACAGACGCGGACAGGGCAATCAGCCCCAGCATTTT.

This chain uses TRBV7-6 with TRBJ2-7; D is uncertain. The CDR3 extends over 11 amino acids. Deletions cut 8 bases from V and 5 bases from J, with 10 bases between. Germline assignment: CDR1 SGHVS and CDR2 FNYEAQ. CDR3 bases: TGTGCCAGCGGTAGAAACCACGAGCAGTACTTC. It yields the protein CASGRNHEQYF.

The gene calls are TRBV7-9 and TRBJ1-2; no reliable D call. Trimming took 1 base from V and 3 from J, leaving 12 bases between them. This CDR3 has 15 amino acids. Germline V gene sequence: CDR1 SEHNR, CDR2 FQNEAQ (reference sequence). The CDR3 coding sequence is TGTGCCAGCAGCTTAGGGGCTACACCACACTATGGCTACACCTTC. Protein: CASSLGATPHYGYTF.

The chain uses TRBV12-2 and TRBJ2-1; the DNA was not used to check the table's D call, TRBD2. TRBV12-2 is marked as a pseudogene. This CDR3 has 16 residues. CDR3 bases: TGTGCAAGTCGCTTACGGAGGCCCTGCTCCTACAATGAGCAGTTCTTC. Protein product: CASRLRRPCSYNEQFF.

V and J are TRBV28 and TRBJ1-5, with 9 bases matching TRBD1. Germline CDR1 reads MDHEN; CDR2 reads SYDVKM. Trimming cost V 7 bases and J 7 bases; bases outside gene matches: 8. The CDR3 totals 14 residues. CDR3 sequence: CASTGTGGVQPQHF. The DNA for the CDR3 is TGTGCCAGCACCGGAACAGGGGGCGTCCAGCCCCAGCATTTT.

V and J are TRBV10-3 and TRBJ1-6; perhaps TRBD1 as D (5 bases). The CDR3 loop spans 14 amino acids. Trimming shortened V by 3 bases and J by 9 bases, and 12 bases separated the two germline ends. Germline lookup yields CDR1 ENHRY and CDR2 SYGVKD. CDR3 coding DNA: TGTGCCATCAGTGAAGGCAGGGTCGGTTCACCCCTCCACTTT. This sequence encodes CAISEGRVGSPLHF.

Written as DNA, the CDR3 is TGTGCCAGCAGCTTAAGATGGGCAGGGGGCGCCGGGGCCAACGTCCTGACTTTC. Its protein is CASSLRWAGGAGANVLTF. V is TRBV7-3 and J is TRBJ2-6; TRBD1 agrees at 8 bases. After removal of 1 base from V and 4 bases from J, the junction contained 9 bases not matched to a gene. The CDR3 is 18 amino acids. The V gene's germline CDR1 is SGHTA and CDR2 FQGTGA. Full variable domain (missing parts from reference TRBV7-3 and TRBJ2-6): GAGVSQTPSNKVTEKGKYVELRCDPISGHTALYWYRQSLGQGPEFLIYFQGTGAADDSGLPNDRFFAVRPEGSVSTLKIQRTERGDSAVYLCASSLRWAGGAGANVLTFGAGSRLTVL.

The rearrangement links TRBV10-2 to TRBJ2-3, with 11 bases lining up with TRBD2. CDR3 size: 15 residues. Germline V CDR1 and CDR2: WSHSY, SAAADI. Trimming removed 8 bases from V and 1 base from J; junction bases left unmatched: 5. CDR3 nucleotides: TGCGCCAGCGGCACTAGCGGGGGAGGCACAGATACGCAGTATTTT. This translates into CASGTSGGGTDTQYF.

V and J are TRBV5-4 and TRBJ2-5; D may be TRBD2 (6 bases). With 5 bases removed from V and 5 bases from J, the gap between germline ends came to 22 bases. This CDR3 contains 16 residues. Germline CDR1 is SGHNT and CDR2 is YYREEE (reference sequence). DNA of the CDR3: TGTGCCAGCAGACCTACGGGGGACGTACGGGGGGAGACCCAGTACTTC. Residues: CASRPTGDVRGETQYF.

The V gene is TRBV2, the J gene TRBJ1-6; 7 bases match TRBD1. The CDR3 loop spans 15 amino acids. CDR1 is SNHLY and CDR2 is FYNNEI in the germline V gene. V dropped 8 bases and J dropped 7; count of bases not matched to a gene: 11. Here the CDR3 DNA reads TGTGCCAGCCAGGCCCCCCAGGGGGAAAATTCACCCCTCCACTTT. This translates into CASQAPQGENSPLHF.

The V call is TRBV25-1, the J call TRBJ2-5; D is possibly TRBD2 (5 bases). The CDR3 loop spans 15 amino acids. V lost 6 bases to trimming and J lost 5 bases, with 19 bases between them. The germline V gene encodes CDR1 MGHDK and CDR2 SYGVNS. The CDR3: CASREGLGSGETQYF. For the CDR3, the DNA is TGTGCCAGCAGAGAAGGCCTGGGGAGTGGGGAGACCCAGTACTTC.

The chain joins TRBV30 to TRBJ2-5, with D tentatively TRBD2 (6 bases). Germline loops: CDR1 GTSNPN, CDR2 SVGIG (reference sequence). V was clipped by 0 bases and J by 3 bases, with 11 bases between them. This CDR3 is built from 14 residues. The CDR3 nucleotides are TGTGCCTGGAGTGTAGGGGCGGGAAAAGAGACCCAGTACTTC. Its protein is CAWSVGAGKETQYF.